A single sample gave rise to the 13 T cell receptor beta chains below, sequenced in a study of identical twins. TCRdb re-derived calls from the 5' RACE reads in MiXCR, one entry per CDR3 protein. The sample yields roughly 690,000 distinct CDR3 sequences, 21% seen once. The sample was also linked to a second study, of T cells expressing NK-cell markers.

Sequences were obtained from PBMCs. Every receptor here comes from a woman aged 18-29 years in good health.

This clonotype was seen a few times. This chain connects TRBV3-1 to TRBJ2-1; D might be TRBD1 (6 bases). Germline assignment: CDR1 LGHDT and CDR2 YNNKEL (reference sequence). The CDR3 spans 15 residues. V was trimmed by 4 bases and J by 0 bases, leaving 10 bases between them. The chain's CDR3 is CASSRTDSSYNEQFF. The CDR3 DNA reads TGTGCCAGCAGCCGGACGGACAGCTCCTACAATGAGCAGTTCTTC.

This clonotype was observed a handful of times. The chain couples TRBV5-5 to TRBJ1-1; D perhaps matches TRBD1 (6 bases). This CDR3 contains 15 residues. The V gene's germline CDR1 is SGHKS and CDR2 YYEKEE (reference sequence). Deletions cut 4 bases from V and 2 bases from J, with 15 bases between. The CDR3 sequence: CASSQAYRDNTEAFF. The DNA for the CDR3 is TGTGCCAGCAGCCAAGCCTACAGGGACAACACTGAAGCTTTCTTT.

This clonotype was seen only a few times. The chain links TRBV7-3 to TRBJ2-1; perhaps TRBD1 as D (6 bases). V lost 0 bases to trimming and J lost 6 bases, with 12 bases between them. The V gene's germline CDR1 is SGHTA and CDR2 FQGTGA. The CDR3 sequence is 15 residues long. The CDR3 region is CASSLTAQGGNEQFF. The CDR3 nucleotides are TGTGCCAGCAGCTTAACTGCACAGGGTGGCAATGAGCAGTTCTTC. Filled out from reference TRBV7-3 and TRBJ2-1, the complete variable domain reads GAGVSQTPSNKVTEKGKYVELRCDPISGHTALYWYRQSLGQGPEFLIYFQGTGAADDSGLPNDRFFAVRPEGSVSTLKIQRTERGDSAVYLCASSLTAQGGNEQFFGPGTRLTVL.

This clonotype appeared many times. The V and J genes are TRBV12-3 or TRBV12-4 and TRBJ2-3, with D tentatively TRBD2 (6 bases). V lost 2 bases, J lost 4 bases, and 7 bases lay in between. CDR3 length: 13 residues. The CDR3, as DNA: TGTGCCAGCAGTTTATCGGGGGCAGATACGCAGTATTTT. Translated: CASSLSGADTQYF.

The CDR3 sequence is CASSLKTPLGYNEQFF. CDR3 bases: TGTGCCAGCAGCTTGAAGACACCTTTAGGCTACAATGAGCAGTTCTTC. The chain uses TRBV5-5 and TRBJ2-1; D unclear. With 1 base removed from V and 3 bases from J, the gap between germline ends came to 14 bases. CDR1 is SGHKS and CDR2 is YYEKEE in the germline V gene (reference sequence). This CDR3 region has 16 residues.

This clonotype turned up a few times. This rearrangement joins TRBV29-1 to TRBJ2-7; 11 bases map to TRBD2. The CDR3 sequence is 17 residues long. Germline trimming cut 6 bases from V and 2 bases from J; bases unmatched to any gene: 15. Germline CDR1 SQVTM, CDR2 ANQGSEA. The CDR3 DNA reads TGCAGCGTGGAACATCGACTAGCGGGGCCGGAAACCTACGAGCAGTACTTC. Amino acid sequence: CSVEHRLAGPETYEQYF.

This clonotype was detected a few times. The chain links TRBV12-3 or TRBV12-4 to TRBJ1-3; D possibly corresponds to TRBD1 (5 bases). V lost 1 base to trimming and J lost 8 bases, with 12 bases between them. The CDR3 extends over 14 amino acids. CDR3 sequence reads: CASSLVSGGDTIYF. Here the CDR3 DNA reads TGTGCCAGCAGTTTAGTCTCGGGGGGGGACACCATATATTTT.

This rearrangement joins TRBV20-1 to TRBJ2-3; 12 bases align to TRBD2. V lost 5 bases and J lost 3; bases outside the gene matches: 3. The CDR3 is 14 residues long. Germline V gene data show CDR1 as DFQATT and CDR2 as SNEGSKA (reference sequence). In DNA form, the CDR3 reads TGCAGTGCTTCTACTAGCGGGGGGACAGATACGCAGTATTTT. It codes for CSASTSGGTDTQYF.

The CDR3 DNA follows: TGCAGTGCTAGAGATCAGGGGACACTCGGGGAAAAACTGTTTTTT. Translation: CSARDQGTLGEKLFF. J is TRBJ1-4 and V is TRBV20-1, with D maybe TRBD1 (6 bases). V was trimmed by 0 bases and J by 8 bases, leaving 16 bases between them. The CDR3 sequence is 15 residues long. Looked up from germline, CDR1 is DFQATT and CDR2 is SNEGSKA (reference sequence).

This clonotype has only a few counts. This chain connects TRBV30 to TRBJ2-5; D is unclear. The CDR3 extends over 12 amino acids. Per germline, CDR1 GTSNPN and CDR2 SVGIG (reference sequence). V was shortened by 2 bases and J by 1 base, with 5 bases between the two germline ends. In DNA, the CDR3 is TGTGCCTGGAGTACGCTCCAAGAGACCCAGTACTTC. As protein: CAWSTLQETQYF. The full variable domain, rest sourced from reference TRBV30 and TRBJ2-5, is SQTIHQWPATLVQPVGSPLSLECTVEGTSNPNLYWYRQAAGRGLQLLFYSVGIGQISSEVPQNLSASRPQDRQFILSSKKLLLSDSGFYLCAWSTLQETQYFGPGTRLLVL.

This chain joins TRBV27 and TRBJ2-3, with 11 bases matching TRBD2. CDR3 length: 15 amino acids. With 6 bases clipped from V and 6 bases from J, the junction kept 8 bases outside the gene matches. Per germline, CDR1 MNHEY and CDR2 SMNVEV (reference sequence). CDR3 nucleotides: TGTGCCAGCAGGATAGCGGGGGGGACGGGGGATACGCAGTATTTT. This translates into CASRIAGGTGDTQYF.

This rearrangement joins TRBV7-6 to TRBJ2-2; 7 bases are a match to TRBD1. Germline assignment: CDR1 SGHVS and CDR2 FNYEAQ. The CDR3 has 14 amino acids. Unmatched junction bases numbered 6, after V lost 5 bases and J lost 6 bases. CDR3: CASSAFTGAGELFF. The CDR3 DNA reads as TGTGCCAGCAGCGCATTCACAGGGGCCGGGGAGCTGTTTTTT.

In its sample, this clonotype was seen a few times. The genes are TRBV20-1 and TRBJ2-1; the D gene is possibly TRBD2 (5 bases). Germline CDR1 reads DFQATT; CDR2 reads SNEGSKA (reference sequence). Trimming took 8 bases from V and 5 from J, leaving 19 bases between them. The CDR3 has 14 amino acids. The CDR3 DNA follows: TGCAGTCCAAAGGTGGTGTCGGGAAACAATGAGCAGTTCTTC. Translated: CSPKVVSGNNEQFF.